A selection of T cell receptor beta chains follows, all from one sample in a study of blood T cells in healthy people across ages. Using its own MiXCR run on the 5' RACE reads, TCRdb lists one record per CDR3 protein. The sample contains more than 500,000 distinct CDR3 sequences, about 26% of which appear only once. The sample taken for sequencing was blood. Receptor source: a woman between 70 and 85 years old in good health. The CDR3 runs from the conserved cysteine through the conserved F or W. The D gene is left open where the match is weak. Not all rows give a size; the values are once, few, many and, for expanded clones, a class.

d_gene: TRBD1; abundance: few; j_gene: TRBJ2-7; v_gene: TRBV3-1; CDR3nt: TGTGCCAGCAGCCCGCTACTGGGACAGGGGGACTACGAGCAGTACTTC; CDR3aa: CASSPLLGQGDYEQYF
d_gene: .; abundance: .; j_gene: TRBJ2-1; v_gene: TRBV11-1; CDR3nt: TGTGCCAGCACCTCCAATAGGGGCTATGAGCAGTTCTTC; CDR3aa: CASTSNRGYEQFF
d_gene: .; abundance: .; j_gene: TRBJ1-5; v_gene: TRBV29-1; CDR3nt: TGCAGCGTTGAATTAGGTCACCCCGATCAGCCCCAGCATTTT; CDR3aa: CSVELGHPDQPQHF
d_gene: TRBD2; abundance: few; j_gene: TRBJ2-1; v_gene: TRBV7-3; CDR3nt: TGTGCCAGCAGCTGGGGAACTAGCGGGCCGGCTCTAAGCTCCTACAATGAGCAGTTCTTC; CDR3aa: CASSWGTSGPALSSYNEQFF
d_gene: .; abundance: .; j_gene: TRBJ2-2; v_gene: TRBV7-2; CDR3nt: TGTGCCAGCATACCGGGGGCGATCACCGGGGAGCTGTTTTTT; CDR3aa: CASIPGAITGELFF
d_gene: .; abundance: few; j_gene: TRBJ2-1; v_gene: TRBV20-1; CDR3nt: TGCAGTGCTAAGCAGGGCAACAATGAGCAGTTCTTC; CDR3aa: CSAKQGNNEQFF
d_gene: .; abundance: .; j_gene: TRBJ2-3; v_gene: TRBV7-9; CDR3nt: TGTGCCAGCAGCTTCACGGGGCTTAGCACAGATACGCAGTATTTT; CDR3aa: CASSFTGLSTDTQYF
d_gene: .; abundance: .; j_gene: TRBJ2-2; v_gene: TRBV2; CDR3nt: TGTGCCAGCAGTGGAAACAGGGTGAACACCGGGGAGCTGTTTTTT; CDR3aa: CASSGNRVNTGELFF
d_gene: .; abundance: .; j_gene: TRBJ2-7; v_gene: TRBV29-1; CDR3nt: TGCAGCGTTCGTGGGGAGGGGGGTTTTGGATACGAGCAGTACTTC; CDR3aa: CSVRGEGGFGYEQYF
d_gene: .; abundance: many; j_gene: TRBJ1-2; v_gene: TRBV3-1; CDR3nt: TGTGCCAGCAGCCTTGACCTTAACGGCTATGGCTACACCTTC; CDR3aa: CASSLDLNGYGYTF
d_gene: TRBD2; abundance: .; j_gene: TRBJ2-5; v_gene: TRBV10-3; CDR3nt: TGTGCCATCAGTGGGACTAGCGGGGAGGGCCAGACCCAGTACTTC; CDR3aa: CAISGTSGEGQTQYF
d_gene: TRBD1; abundance: .; j_gene: TRBJ1-2; v_gene: TRBV3-1; CDR3nt: TGTGCCAGCAGCCACCTAGGGGACAGGGGATATGGCTACACCTTC; CDR3aa: CASSHLGDRGYGYTF
d_gene: .; abundance: .; j_gene: TRBJ2-7; v_gene: TRBV18; CDR3nt: TGTGCCAGCTCGCCGTCTAGGGGCGAGCAGTACTTC; CDR3aa: CASSPSRGEQYF
d_gene: .; abundance: .; j_gene: TRBJ1-5; v_gene: TRBV20-1; CDR3nt: TGCAGTGCTAGTGAGACAGCTAATCAGCCCCAGCATTTT; CDR3aa: CSASETANQPQHF
d_gene: TRBD1; abundance: few; j_gene: TRBJ1-1; v_gene: TRBV28; CDR3nt: TGTGCCAGCACTTTGGGAGGGACAGGGGGCTTAACTGAAGCTTTCTTT; CDR3aa: CASTLGGTGGLTEAFF
d_gene: .; abundance: once; j_gene: TRBJ2-5; v_gene: TRBV20-1; CDR3nt: TGCAGCGCCAGGGGGGGAACCCTGCGAGAGACCCAGTACTTC; CDR3aa: CSARGGTLRETQYF
d_gene: TRBD1; abundance: .; j_gene: TRBJ1-2; v_gene: TRBV19; CDR3nt: TGTGCCAGTAGGAACAGGGGTTTTCCCTATGGCTACACCTTC; CDR3aa: CASRNRGFPYGYTF
d_gene: TRBD1; abundance: few; j_gene: TRBJ1-2; v_gene: TRBV2; CDR3nt: TGTGCCAGCAGTCCTGCGACAGGGCGAGGCTACACCTTC; CDR3aa: CASSPATGRGYTF
d_gene: .; abundance: .; j_gene: TRBJ1-2; v_gene: TRBV6-2/TRBV6-3; CDR3nt: TGTGCCAGCAGTTACATCCTACGGGACGGCTACACCTTC; CDR3aa: CASSYILRDGYTF
d_gene: .; abundance: few; j_gene: TRBJ2-6; v_gene: TRBV29-1; CDR3nt: TGCAGCGTTGGAACCCCCTCTGGGGCCAACGTCCTGACTTTC; CDR3aa: CSVGTPSGANVLTF
d_gene: .; abundance: .; j_gene: TRBJ2-5; v_gene: TRBV7-3; CDR3nt: TGTGCCAGCAGCCGACAGTACCAAGAGACCCAGTACTTC; CDR3aa: CASSRQYQETQYF
d_gene: .; abundance: .; j_gene: TRBJ1-2; v_gene: TRBV29-1; CDR3nt: TGCAGCGTTGAGGGGGAGGACCTCTATGGCTACACCTTC; CDR3aa: CSVEGEDLYGYTF
d_gene: .; abundance: few; j_gene: TRBJ1-5; v_gene: TRBV20-1; CDR3nt: TGCAGTGCTAGTGGGGGCGGCGATCAGCCCCAGCATTTT; CDR3aa: CSASGGGDQPQHF
d_gene: .; abundance: few; j_gene: TRBJ2-2; v_gene: TRBV9; CDR3nt: TGTGCCAGCAGCGCGGGACACGCCAACACCGGGGAGCTGTTTTTT; CDR3aa: CASSAGHANTGELFF
d_gene: TRBD2; abundance: few; j_gene: TRBJ2-1; v_gene: TRBV20-1; CDR3nt: TGCAGTGCTACAGGCGGGGGGGCGTCCTACAATGAGCAGTTCTTC; CDR3aa: CSATGGGASYNEQFF
d_gene: .; abundance: few; j_gene: TRBJ1-1; v_gene: TRBV5-1; CDR3nt: TGCGTCAGCAGCATCGACAGCTTACCAAACACTGAAGCTTTCTTT; CDR3aa: CVSSIDSLPNTEAFF
d_gene: .; abundance: .; j_gene: TRBJ2-4; v_gene: TRBV18; CDR3nt: TGTGCCAGCTCCCCGGACAAGGCCGTGAACATTCAGTACTTC; CDR3aa: CASSPDKAVNIQYF
d_gene: TRBD2; abundance: .; j_gene: TRBJ2-1; v_gene: TRBV4-3; CDR3nt: TGCGCCAGCAGCCAAGAGCTACTAGCGGGGGTATATGAGCAGTTCTTC; CDR3aa: CASSQELLAGVYEQFF
d_gene: TRBD1; abundance: .; j_gene: TRBJ2-4; v_gene: TRBV29-1; CDR3nt: TGCAGCAGCCGGACAGGGAGAAACATTCAGTACTTC; CDR3aa: CSSRTGRNIQYF
d_gene: TRBD2; abundance: few; j_gene: TRBJ2-7; v_gene: TRBV7-2; CDR3nt: TGTGCCAGCAGCCCTTTAGTCCTAGCGGGGGTCAACGAGCAGTACTTC; CDR3aa: CASSPLVLAGVNEQYF
d_gene: .; abundance: .; j_gene: TRBJ2-6; v_gene: TRBV28; CDR3nt: TGTGCCAGCAGTTCCGCTCGACCTGGGGCCAACGTCCTGACTTTC; CDR3aa: CASSSARPGANVLTF
d_gene: .; abundance: few; j_gene: TRBJ2-1; v_gene: TRBV21-1; CDR3nt: TGTGCCAGCACAAGGGGGGACAATCCTAATGAGCAGCTCTTC; CDR3aa: CASTRGDNPNEQLF
d_gene: .; abundance: .; j_gene: TRBJ1-5; v_gene: TRBV4-2; CDR3nt: TGTGCCAGCAGCCAAGAACGGCGCGGGCCCCAGCATTTT; CDR3aa: CASSQERRGPQHF
d_gene: .; abundance: .; j_gene: TRBJ2-1; v_gene: TRBV5-1; CDR3nt: TGCGCCAGCAGCTTCTTGGAGGGGGGCTACAATGAGCAGTTCTTC; CDR3aa: CASSFLEGGYNEQFF
d_gene: TRBD1; abundance: few; j_gene: TRBJ1-1; v_gene: TRBV18; CDR3nt: TGTGCCAGCTCACCCGGGACAGGGGGCCTGAACACTGAAGCTTTCTTT; CDR3aa: CASSPGTGGLNTEAFF
d_gene: TRBD1; abundance: few; j_gene: TRBJ1-1; v_gene: TRBV5-1; CDR3nt: TGCGCCAGCAGGCAGGCTACAGGGGCCACTGAAGCTTTCTTT; CDR3aa: CASRQATGATEAFF
d_gene: .; abundance: many; j_gene: TRBJ2-3; v_gene: TRBV27; CDR3nt: TGTGCCAGCAGTTTCGGGGACACGGATACGCAGTATTTT; CDR3aa: CASSFGDTDTQYF
d_gene: .; abundance: .; j_gene: TRBJ1-4; v_gene: TRBV18; CDR3nt: TGTGCCAGCTCACCAAGGACAGTCTTTAATGAAAAACTGTTTTTT; CDR3aa: CASSPRTVFNEKLFF
d_gene: .; abundance: few; j_gene: TRBJ1-1; v_gene: TRBV28; CDR3nt: TGTGCCAGCAGTGCCCCCGGGACATTCTTCACTGAAGCTTTCTTT; CDR3aa: CASSAPGTFFTEAFF
d_gene: .; abundance: .; j_gene: TRBJ2-7; v_gene: TRBV5-1; CDR3nt: TGCGCCAGCAGCTTGGTCCCCCCCTACGAGCAGTACTTC; CDR3aa: CASSLVPPYEQYF
d_gene: .; abundance: .; j_gene: TRBJ1-2; v_gene: TRBV6-4; CDR3nt: TGTGCCAGCATTCAAGCCAGGGACTCCTATTATGGTGGCTACACCTTC; CDR3aa: CASIQARDSYYGGYTF
d_gene: .; abundance: .; j_gene: TRBJ2-1; v_gene: TRBV20-1; CDR3nt: TGCAGTGCTCCAAAATCCCGGAGCCATGAGCAGTTCTTC; CDR3aa: CSAPKSRSHEQFF
d_gene: TRBD2; abundance: few; j_gene: TRBJ2-5; v_gene: TRBV28; CDR3nt: TGTGCTTCATACGGGGGGTCGGGAGTGGGTGAAGAGACCCAGTACTTC; CDR3aa: CASYGGSGVGEETQYF
d_gene: TRBD2; abundance: .; j_gene: TRBJ2-3; v_gene: TRBV5-1; CDR3nt: TGCGCCAGCAGGGGTAGCGGGGATTCAACGCAGTATTTT; CDR3aa: CASRGSGDSTQYF
d_gene: TRBD1; abundance: few; j_gene: TRBJ1-5; v_gene: TRBV19; CDR3nt: TGTGCCAGTAGTACTTTCTCGGCCGACAGGGTTAGGCGGGATCAGCCCCAGCATTTT; CDR3aa: CASSTFSADRVRRDQPQHF
d_gene: .; abundance: .; j_gene: TRBJ2-4; v_gene: TRBV7-2; CDR3nt: TGTGCCAGCAGCGATCGCGGCGGGACACTAGCCAAAAACATTCAGTACTTC; CDR3aa: CASSDRGGTLAKNIQYF